The T cell receptor beta chain under discussion was sequenced for a study of blood T cell repertoires in COVID-19. The overall study: In each case, the material was cDNA or gDNA derived from T cells, B-cell-depleted T cells, or PBMCs.

CDR3 length: 17 residues. Unmatched junction bases numbered 4, after V lost 0 bases and J lost 1 base. Germline assignment: CDR1 LGHDT and CDR2 YNNKEL (reference sequence). In the original workflow: How many nucleated cells were present was estimated from reference gene primer amplification. Clones were read by immunoSEQ multiplex PCR, and TCRdb kept only the in-frame ones, dropping some. Clone size and V and J calls were adopted from that table, with D and trimming inferred from the DNA. The table records some 45,000 clones, 75% to 85% of them present only once. This chain joins TRBV3-1 (or the pseudogene TRBV3-2) and TRBJ2-3; 10 positions agree with TRBD2. The TCR sequence derives from a man aged 80 or over in a cohort sampled during active COVID-19. Source material: peripheral blood. The CDR3 reads CASSQETSGMGTDTQYF. Here the CDR3 DNA reads TGTGCCAGCAGCCAAGAAACTAGCGGGATGGGCACAGATACGCAGTATTTT.